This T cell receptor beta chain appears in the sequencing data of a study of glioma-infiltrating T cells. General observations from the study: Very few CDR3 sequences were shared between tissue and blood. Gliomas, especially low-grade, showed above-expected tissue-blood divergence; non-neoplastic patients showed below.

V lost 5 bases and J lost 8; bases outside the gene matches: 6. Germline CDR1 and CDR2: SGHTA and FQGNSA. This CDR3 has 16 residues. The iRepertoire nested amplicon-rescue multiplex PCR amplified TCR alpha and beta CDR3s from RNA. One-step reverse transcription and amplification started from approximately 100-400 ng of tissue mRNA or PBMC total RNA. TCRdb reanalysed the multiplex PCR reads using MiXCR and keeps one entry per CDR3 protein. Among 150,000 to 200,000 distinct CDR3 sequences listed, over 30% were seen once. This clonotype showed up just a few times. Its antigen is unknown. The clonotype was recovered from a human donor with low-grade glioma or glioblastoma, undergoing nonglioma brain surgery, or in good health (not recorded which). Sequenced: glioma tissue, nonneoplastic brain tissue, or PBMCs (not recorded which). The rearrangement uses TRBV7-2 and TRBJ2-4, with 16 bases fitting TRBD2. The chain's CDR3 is CASSPGLAGGADIQYF. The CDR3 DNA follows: TGTGCCAGCAGCCCGGGACTAGCGGGAGGGGCCGACATTCAGTACTTC.